This T cell receptor (beta chain) is from a study of response to subunit inactivated influenza vaccine. Regarding the study as a whole: The authors suggested that every seasonal influenza vaccination recruits few new T cells.

Each CDR3 protein is one row after TCRdb ran MiXCR on the RT-PCR reads. The table shows 800,000 or so distinct CDR3 sequences, with 21% occurring only once. The germline V and J ends were trimmed by 4 bases and 1 base, with 14 bases remaining between them. Germline V gives CDR1 SGHTA, CDR2 FQGNSA. The CDR3 has 15 amino acids. This clonotype was observed a few times. Its specificity is unknown. The rearrangement links TRBV7-2 to TRBJ2-7, with TRBD1 as a possible D gene (6 bases). The sample was PBMCs from blood, taken 5 days after vaccination. The source is a man aged 50 or older who received an inactivated influenza vaccine. The CDR3 loop reads CASSSRTDRSYEQYF. The CDR3 DNA reads TGTGCCAGCAGCTCGAGGACCGACAGGTCCTACGAGCAGTACTTC.